A selection of T cell receptor beta chains follows, all from one sample in a study of T-cell memory formation after mild COVID-19. Each CDR3 protein is one row after TCRdb ran MiXCR on the 5' RACE reads. The sample has more than 150,000 distinct CDR3 sequences; less than 20% are singletons. Material: PBMCs or a T cell subset sorted from them (not recorded which). These receptors originate from a young man who had mild COVID-19 (a few samples of this study predate the infection). Cell type and time point are not known. Each CDR3 is given with its conserved first and last residue. Each record gives: clone size, J gene, V gene, D gene, CDR3 DNA, CDR3 protein. The D gene is left open where the match is weak. Not all rows give a size; the values are once, few, many and, for expanded clones, a class.

clone size: few
J gene: TRBJ1-1
V gene: TRBV20-1
D gene: TRBD1
CDR3 DNA: TGCAGTGCTCGACGCCCGGGACAGGGTACAACTGAAGCTTTCTTT
CDR3 protein: CSARRPGQGTTEAFF

clone size: few
J gene: TRBJ2-1
V gene: TRBV5-1
D gene: .
CDR3 DNA: TGCGCCAGCAGCTTTTTAGCGGACTCCTACAATGAGCAGTTCTTC
CDR3 protein: CASSFLADSYNEQFF

clone size: .
J gene: TRBJ2-3
V gene: TRBV9
D gene: .
CDR3 DNA: TGTGCCAGCAGCGTGGAGGGGTTGGGCACAGATACGCAGTATTTT
CDR3 protein: CASSVEGLGTDTQYF

clone size: few
J gene: TRBJ2-5
V gene: TRBV6-5
D gene: .
CDR3 DNA: TGTGCCAGCAGCCAGGGATTGGAGACCCAGTACTTC
CDR3 protein: CASSQGLETQYF

clone size: .
J gene: TRBJ1-1
V gene: TRBV30
D gene: TRBD1
CDR3 DNA: TGTGCCTGGAGTCAGGGGGGAGAAGCTTTCTTT
CDR3 protein: CAWSQGGEAFF

clone size: few
J gene: TRBJ1-5
V gene: TRBV23-1
D gene: .
CDR3 DNA: TGCGCCAGCAGTCAATCGAAATTAAGGGATAGGAGCAATCAGCCCCAGCATTTT
CDR3 protein: CASSQSKLRDRSNQPQHF

clone size: many
J gene: TRBJ2-5
V gene: TRBV5-1
D gene: .
CDR3 DNA: TGCGCCAGCAGATCCGGGACGGAACAAGAGACCCAGTACTTC
CDR3 protein: CASRSGTEQETQYF

clone size: .
J gene: TRBJ2-3
V gene: TRBV6-2/TRBV6-3
D gene: TRBD2
CDR3 DNA: TGTGCCAGCAGAGAGGAGCGGGGGGGCCCAGCAGATACGCAGTATTTT
CDR3 protein: CASREERGGPADTQYF

clone size: .
J gene: TRBJ2-7
V gene: TRBV20-1
D gene: TRBD1
CDR3 DNA: TGCAGTGCTAGAGGCAGGGGGCTCTACGAGCAGTACTTC
CDR3 protein: CSARGRGLYEQYF

clone size: many
J gene: TRBJ1-1
V gene: TRBV5-4
D gene: .
CDR3 DNA: TGTGCCAGCAGCCACCGGACAGCAGAAGCTTTCTTT
CDR3 protein: CASSHRTAEAFF

clone size: few
J gene: TRBJ1-6
V gene: TRBV7-2
D gene: .
CDR3 DNA: TGTGCCAGCAGCTTCAGGGGCCCTGGGTCGGCCAATTCACCCCTCCACTTT
CDR3 protein: CASSFRGPGSANSPLHF

clone size: few
J gene: TRBJ2-3
V gene: TRBV11-1
D gene: .
CDR3 DNA: TGTGCCAGCAGCCCCAGCGATTATACGCAGTATTTT
CDR3 protein: CASSPSDYTQYF

clone size: .
J gene: TRBJ2-2
V gene: TRBV3-1
D gene: .
CDR3 DNA: TGTGCCAGCAGCTTAGAACTGGGGGAGCTGTTTTTT
CDR3 protein: CASSLELGELFF

clone size: .
J gene: TRBJ1-1
V gene: TRBV6-5
D gene: TRBD1
CDR3 DNA: TGTGCCAGCAGTTTCTCGACAGGGGCCGACACTGAAGCTTTCTTT
CDR3 protein: CASSFSTGADTEAFF

clone size: .
J gene: TRBJ2-7
V gene: TRBV20-1
D gene: TRBD2
CDR3 DNA: TGCAGTGCAACCAGCGGGGGGCCGTCCTACGAGCAGTACTTC
CDR3 protein: CSATSGGPSYEQYF

clone size: .
J gene: TRBJ2-2
V gene: TRBV5-1
D gene: .
CDR3 DNA: TGCGCCAGCAGCTTAGCAGGGCCCGGGGAGCTGTTTTTT
CDR3 protein: CASSLAGPGELFF

clone size: few
J gene: TRBJ2-5
V gene: TRBV6-5
D gene: .
CDR3 DNA: TGTGCCAGCAGTCAACCTGGACGGGACGGGGCAGAGACCCAGTACTTC
CDR3 protein: CASSQPGRDGAETQYF

clone size: .
J gene: TRBJ1-2
V gene: TRBV19
D gene: TRBD1
CDR3 DNA: TGTGCCACCCGAGAACGACAGGGGGCGGCTAATGGCTACACCTTC
CDR3 protein: CATRERQGAANGYTF

clone size: .
J gene: TRBJ1-4
V gene: TRBV15
D gene: .
CDR3 DNA: TGTGCCACCAGCAGAGATTCCATCGGTGAAAAACTGTTTTTT
CDR3 protein: CATSRDSIGEKLFF

clone size: .
J gene: TRBJ1-2
V gene: TRBV18
D gene: .
CDR3 DNA: TGTGCCAGCTCACCAAGCCAGGAGATTAACTATGGCTACACCTTC
CDR3 protein: CASSPSQEINYGYTF

clone size: few
J gene: TRBJ1-1
V gene: TRBV5-1
D gene: TRBD1
CDR3 DNA: TGCGCCAGCAGCTTGCAACCCGGGACAGGGTCCACTGAAGCTTTCTTT
CDR3 protein: CASSLQPGTGSTEAFF

clone size: .
J gene: TRBJ2-7
V gene: TRBV19
D gene: TRBD1
CDR3 DNA: TGTGCCAGTAGCAGGGACAGGGGAATATACGAGCAGTACTTC
CDR3 protein: CASSRDRGIYEQYF

clone size: .
J gene: TRBJ2-1
V gene: TRBV6-2/TRBV6-3
D gene: .
CDR3 DNA: TGTGCCAGCGCCCCCCATGCTAACTACAATGAGCAGTTCTTC
CDR3 protein: CASAPHANYNEQFF

clone size: few
J gene: TRBJ1-4
V gene: TRBV6-6
D gene: TRBD1
CDR3 DNA: TGTGCCAGCAGGGACAGGGGGGAAAAACTGTTTTTT
CDR3 protein: CASRDRGEKLFF

clone size: .
J gene: TRBJ2-3
V gene: TRBV20-1
D gene: TRBD2
CDR3 DNA: TGCAGTGCTAGAGCGGGGGGGAGAGATACGCAGTATTTT
CDR3 protein: CSARAGGRDTQYF

clone size: few
J gene: TRBJ2-7
V gene: TRBV20-1
D gene: .
CDR3 DNA: TGCAGTGCAACGACAGGCGGATACGAGCAGTACTTC
CDR3 protein: CSATTGGYEQYF

clone size: few
J gene: TRBJ1-5
V gene: TRBV10-3
D gene: .
CDR3 DNA: TGTGCCATCAGTGTGGGCAGGGAGGGCAATCAGCCCCAGCATTTT
CDR3 protein: CAISVGREGNQPQHF

clone size: .
J gene: TRBJ2-7
V gene: TRBV27
D gene: TRBD2
CDR3 DNA: TGTGCCAGCAGTTTGGAGCGGGGGGGCCGTTACGAGCAGTACTTC
CDR3 protein: CASSLERGGRYEQYF

clone size: few
J gene: TRBJ1-5
V gene: TRBV9
D gene: .
CDR3 DNA: TGTGCCAGCAGCGTAGACGGGCAGGGAAATCAGCCCCAGCATTTT
CDR3 protein: CASSVDGQGNQPQHF

clone size: .
J gene: TRBJ1-2
V gene: TRBV12-3/TRBV12-4
D gene: .
CDR3 DNA: TGTGCCAGCAGCCCGTTGGGGGCCGGCTACACCTTC
CDR3 protein: CASSPLGAGYTF

clone size: .
J gene: TRBJ1-1
V gene: TRBV3-1
D gene: TRBD1
CDR3 DNA: TGTGCCAGCAGCGTCCGCGGGACAGTTGAAGCTTTCTTT
CDR3 protein: CASSVRGTVEAFF

clone size: few
J gene: TRBJ2-4
V gene: TRBV6-2/TRBV6-3
D gene: .
CDR3 DNA: TGTGCCAGCAGTTGGGGGCCCGACATTCAGTACTTC
CDR3 protein: CASSWGPDIQYF

clone size: .
J gene: TRBJ2-1
V gene: TRBV10-3
D gene: TRBD1
CDR3 DNA: TGTGCCATCAGGAGGGCGGGACAGGGGAGTGATGAGCAGTTCTTC
CDR3 protein: CAIRRAGQGSDEQFF

clone size: .
J gene: TRBJ1-2
V gene: TRBV5-8
D gene: .
CDR3 DNA: TGTGCCAGCAGCACCAGGACATCAAACTATGGCTACACCTTC
CDR3 protein: CASSTRTSNYGYTF

clone size: few
J gene: TRBJ1-1
V gene: TRBV12-3/TRBV12-4
D gene: TRBD1
CDR3 DNA: TGTGCCAGCAGTCTACACCGGGACAGGTTCACTGAAGCTTTCTTT
CDR3 protein: CASSLHRDRFTEAFF

clone size: .
J gene: TRBJ1-2
V gene: TRBV20-1
D gene: .
CDR3 DNA: TGCAGTGCTAGAGTGGCTAGGGAGGCGAATGGCTACACCTTC
CDR3 protein: CSARVAREANGYTF

clone size: .
J gene: TRBJ2-3
V gene: TRBV29-1
D gene: .
CDR3 DNA: TGCAGCTCCCGCCGCGAGGGCTCGATATCAGATACGCAGTATTTT
CDR3 protein: CSSRREGSISDTQYF

clone size: few
J gene: TRBJ2-1
V gene: TRBV4-3
D gene: .
CDR3 DNA: TGCGCCAGCAGCCAAGATCATGCGTGGGGAGGAACCCATGAGCAGTTCTTC
CDR3 protein: CASSQDHAWGGTHEQFF

clone size: few
J gene: TRBJ2-2
V gene: TRBV6-2/TRBV6-3
D gene: .
CDR3 DNA: TGTGCCAGCAGAGAGCCCGGGACGGACACCGGGGAGCTGTTTTTT
CDR3 protein: CASREPGTDTGELFF

clone size: .
J gene: TRBJ1-4
V gene: TRBV5-1
D gene: TRBD1
CDR3 DNA: TGCGCCAGCAGCTTGGCCGGGACAGATAATGAAAAACTGTTTTTT
CDR3 protein: CASSLAGTDNEKLFF

clone size: .
J gene: TRBJ2-2
V gene: TRBV4-3
D gene: TRBD1
CDR3 DNA: TGCGCCAGCAGGAAAGGGACAGGGAGGACCGGGGAGCTGTTTTTT
CDR3 protein: CASRKGTGRTGELFF

clone size: .
J gene: TRBJ1-2
V gene: TRBV20-1
D gene: .
CDR3 DNA: TGCAGTGCTAGGACAGCGGGCTATGGCTACACCTTC
CDR3 protein: CSARTAGYGYTF

clone size: .
J gene: TRBJ1-1
V gene: TRBV4-2
D gene: .
CDR3 DNA: TGTGCCAGCAGCCAAAAGGGCAGTTTGACAGCTTTCTTT
CDR3 protein: CASSQKGSLTAFF

clone size: .
J gene: TRBJ1-2
V gene: TRBV20-1
D gene: .
CDR3 DNA: TGCAGTGCCTTTAACAGCTATGGCTACACCTTC
CDR3 protein: CSAFNSYGYTF

clone size: few
J gene: TRBJ2-3
V gene: TRBV4-3
D gene: TRBD2
CDR3 DNA: TGCGCCAGCAGCACCCGTGGGACTAGAGGTGGAGATACGCAGTATTTT
CDR3 protein: CASSTRGTRGGDTQYF

clone size: many
J gene: TRBJ2-3
V gene: TRBV20-1
D gene: .
CDR3 DNA: TGCAGTGCTATTCCAGGGGTCACAGATACGCAGTATTTT
CDR3 protein: CSAIPGVTDTQYF

clone size: few
J gene: TRBJ2-3
V gene: TRBV7-2
D gene: TRBD2
CDR3 DNA: TGTGCCAGCAGCCCGACTAGCGGGGGGTGGACGCAGTATTTT
CDR3 protein: CASSPTSGGWTQYF

clone size: many
J gene: TRBJ2-3
V gene: TRBV29-1
D gene: .
CDR3 DNA: TGCAGCGTTGTATTCCAGGCAGATACGCAGTATTTT
CDR3 protein: CSVVFQADTQYF

clone size: .
J gene: TRBJ2-5
V gene: TRBV6-5
D gene: TRBD1
CDR3 DNA: TGTGCCAGCAGTTACCTGGGACAGGGGGAAGAGACCCAGTACTTC
CDR3 protein: CASSYLGQGEETQYF

clone size: .
J gene: TRBJ2-1
V gene: TRBV4-3
D gene: TRBD2
CDR3 DNA: TGCGCCAGCAGCCAAGATACTAGCGGCTACAATGAGCAGTTCTTC
CDR3 protein: CASSQDTSGYNEQFF

clone size: .
J gene: TRBJ2-4
V gene: TRBV5-1
D gene: TRBD1
CDR3 DNA: TGCGCCAGCAGCCCCCTCGACAGGGACCAAAACATTCAGTACTTC
CDR3 protein: CASSPLDRDQNIQYF